The TCR beta chain described here comes from a study of regulatory T cells in long-lasting Graves disease. Study-wide context: Graves' cases, newly diagnosed, had used antithyroid drugs under 3 months.

According to the study, TCR beta libraries were built with iRepertoire HTBI primers and CDR3-region Arm-PCR. TCRdb redid the calling of the multiplex PCR reads with MiXCR, one entry per CDR3 protein. The table has approximately 470,000 distinct CDR3 sequences, about a sixth seen once. This clonotype appeared once. Time point reported: newly diagnosed GD, antithyroid drugs for less than 3 months. RNA isolated from PBMCs was used to make the TCR library. From an endocrinology department in Xi'an, China, came the patients. Trimming took 1 base from V and 13 from J; bases not matched to a gene: 7. Germline CDR1 MNHEY, CDR2 SVGEGT. The CDR3 is made up of 13 amino acids. The same specimen was also included in a second study, on T cells in Graves' hyperthyroidism and ophthalmopathy. That source reports: The HTBI set primed first-round TCR CDR3 RT-PCR.

The source material was peripheral blood mononuclear cells (PBMCs), sampled at new diagnosis, from a patient treated with antithyroid drugs. This sequence joins TRBV6-2 or TRBV6-3 and TRBJ2-1, with 7 positions matching TRBD1. The origin of this receptor is a man in his forties or fifties with Graves disease. Written as DNA, the CDR3 is TGTGCCAGCAGTTACTGGAAGGGACAGAAACAGTTCTTC. Translated: CASSYWKGQKQFF.